This TCR beta chain came from a study of identical twins. Study findings and constraints: Within monozygotic twins, out-of-frame TCR alpha sharing was underestimated by the models. Cord blood's abundant beta clonotypes had fewer insertions, unlike memory repertoires. Where out-of-frame alpha sequences were twin-shared, they showed excess low generation probability.

There are a few counts of this clonotype. Antigen specificity is unknown. The V end was cut by 1 base, the J end by 8 bases, with 6 bases between. CDR3 length equals 12 residues. Germline lookup yields CDR1 DFQATT and CDR2 SNEGSKA (reference sequence). Unique molecular identifiers were present on cDNA, and template switching added a universal primer site. Each CDR3 protein gets one entry after TCRdb re-called the 5' RACE reads with MiXCR. The sample carries about 250,000 distinct CDR3 sequences, over 12% recorded once. The V call is TRBV20-1, the J call TRBJ1-6; D is unclear. The clonotype was recovered from a woman younger than 30 in good health. Sequenced sample: memory (CD45RO+) T cells sorted from blood. The CDR3: CSARVGDSPLHF. DNA for the CDR3: TGCAGTGCTAGAGTTGGAGATTCACCCCTCCACTTT.